Listed here are 17 T cell receptor beta chains from one sample, sequenced in a study of control samples from healthy donors and cancer patients. TCRdb keeps only in-frame clones here, not all; method: immunoSEQ multiplex PCR. This table has roughly 170,000 clones, approximately 95% appearing once. Sequencing was done on a sample of blood. Receptor source: a man younger than 35 in good health.

The chain has TRBV7-3 and TRBJ2-6, with D unclear. Trimming left V 5 bases short and J 2 bases short, with 10 bases between. Germline CDR1 SGHTA, CDR2 FQGTGA. The CDR3 extends over 15 amino acids. Here the CDR3 DNA reads TGTGCCAGCAGCGACGGTGGACCTGGGGCCAACGTCCTGACTTTC. It translates to CASSDGGPGANVLTF. Together with reference TRBV7-3 and TRBJ2-6, the CDR3 gives the full variable domain: GAGVSQTPSNKVTEKGKYVELRCDPISGHTALYWYRQSLGQGPEFLIYFQGTGAADDSGLPNDRFFAVRPEGSVSTLKIQRTERGDSAVYLCASSDGGPGANVLTFGAGSRLTVL.

The chain recombines TRBV2 with TRBJ1-2; maybe TRBD1 (5 bases). V lost 6 bases and J 8 bases, leaving 22 bases between the germline ends. The germline V gene encodes CDR1 SNHLY and CDR2 FYNNEI. CDR3 length: 15 amino acids. CDR3 sequence reads: CASSGGKVRVGGYTF. CDR3 coding DNA: TGTGCCAGCAGCGGGGGGAAAGTGAGGGTTGGCGGCTACACCTTC.

The chain recombines TRBV5-4 with TRBJ1-3; D remains ambiguous. V lost 5 bases and J 0 bases, leaving 12 bases between the germline ends. The CDR3 loop spans 15 amino acids. CDR1 SGHNT and CDR2 YYREEE come from the germline V gene (reference sequence). This chain's CDR3 is CASSPAGDSGNTIYF. For the CDR3, the DNA is TGTGCCAGCAGTCCTGCAGGAGACTCTGGAAACACCATATATTTT.

V and J are TRBV13 and TRBJ2-3, with 14 bases identical to TRBD2. The CDR3 extends over 20 amino acids. The germline V gene encodes CDR1 PRHDT and CDR2 FYEKMQ (reference sequence). V shed 5 bases and J 2 bases; nucleotides not matched to a gene: 15. The CDR3 sequence: CASSQLTSGGAFPSTDTQYF. The CDR3, as DNA: TGTGCCAGCAGCCAACTGACTAGCGGGGGGGCTTTTCCCTCCACAGATACGCAGTATTTT.

In DNA form, the CDR3 reads TGTGCCAGCAGCCAAAGCGGGACCGCCCTACCAGCTTTCTTT. This gives the protein CASSQSGTALPAFF. V gene TRBV3-1 (or the pseudogene TRBV3-2) combines with J gene TRBJ1-1, with TRBD1 as a possible D gene (5 bases). The germline V gene encodes CDR1 LGHDT and CDR2 YNNKEL (reference sequence). There are 14 residues in the CDR3. The germline V and J ends were trimmed by 2 bases and 10 bases, with 17 bases remaining between them.

This chain connects TRBV19 to TRBJ2-7, with 8 bases that match TRBD2. J gave up 0 bases and V 5 bases, and 9 bases lay outside the gene matches. In germline, CDR1 is LNHDA, CDR2 SQIVND (reference sequence). This CDR3 has 16 amino acids. As DNA, the CDR3 is TGTGCCAGTAGTCGAGTAGCGGGGCCGAGCTCCTACGAGCAGTACTTC. It translates to CASSRVAGPSSYEQYF. The full variable domain, with the rest looked up from reference TRBV19 and TRBJ2-7, is DGGITQSPKYLFRKEGQNVTLSCEQNLNHDAMYWYRQDPGQGLRLIYYSQIVNDFQKGDIAEGYSVSREKKESFPLTVTSAQKNPTAFYLCASSRVAGPSSYEQYFGPGTRLTVT.

J is TRBJ2-5 and V is TRBV12-3 or TRBV12-4; D remains unclear. The CDR3 contains 12 residues. V lost 3 bases to trimming and J lost 5 bases, with 7 bases between them. CDR3 in amino acids: CASSFSRETQYF. The CDR3 DNA is TGTGCCAGCAGTTTTTCTAGGGAGACCCAGTACTTC.

This rearrangement joins TRBV2 to TRBJ1-4, with 7 bases identical to TRBD1. The CDR3 spans 18 residues. CDR1 is SNHLY, CDR2 FYNNEI, per germline. Trimming cost V 6 bases and J 0 bases; bases outside gene matches: 13. In DNA form, the CDR3 reads TGTGCCAGCAGAGGGAGGATACAGGGGTCTTCAACTAATGAAAAACTGTTTTTT. It translates to CASRGRIQGSSTNEKLFF.

The gene calls are TRBV6-2 or TRBV6-3 and TRBJ2-5; 11 bases map to TRBD2. Germline V lookup: CDR1 MNHEY, CDR2 SVGEGT. V shed 0 bases and J 6 bases; nucleotides not matched to a gene: 6. This CDR3 has 16 amino acids. The CDR3 coding sequence is TGTGCCAGCAGTTACTCCACTAGCGGGGGAGTCAAGACCCAGTACTTC. It translates to CASSYSTSGGVKTQYF.

On this clone: This sample includes further DNA sequences coding for the same CDR3. The gene calls are TRBV5-1 and TRBJ2-5; 10 bases match TRBD2. The V and J ends lost 0 bases and 1 base, in that order; junction bases with no gene match: 3. Per germline, CDR1 SGHRS and CDR2 YFSETQ. The CDR3 length is 16 residues. CDR3 DNA sequence: TGCGCCAGCAGCTTGGGGACTAGCGGAGGCCAAGAGACCCAGTACTTC. Protein sequence: CASSLGTSGGQETQYF.

The chain carries TRBV12-3 or TRBV12-4 and TRBJ1-5; D gene ambiguous. This CDR3 spans 13 amino acids. Trimming took off 5 bases at V and 1 base at J, with 6 bases between the two ends. CDR3 nucleotide sequence: TGTGCCAGCAGTCTCAGGAGCAATCAGCCCCAGCATTTT. This codes for CASSLRSNQPQHF.

Only one count was recorded for this clone. The rearrangement uses TRBV19 and TRBJ1-2; no firm D call. There are 13 residues in the CDR3. V lost 10 bases and J lost 6, with 18 bases in between. Germline V gene sequence: CDR1 LNHDA, CDR2 SQIVND (reference sequence). Written as DNA, the CDR3 is TGTGCCATCTCAAACCCTCCGGCGGATGGCTACACCTTC. It encodes CAISNPPADGYTF.

This clone was detected once. V usage is TRBV15 and J usage is TRBJ2-3; perhaps TRBD1 as D (6 bases). Germline CDR1 reads LNHNV; CDR2 reads YYDKDF (reference sequence). The CDR3 loop spans 12 amino acids. Trimming shortened V by 4 bases and J by 5 bases, and 7 bases separated the two germline ends. CDR3 in amino acids: CATSIQGDTQYF. The CDR3 DNA follows: TGTGCCACCAGCATACAGGGAGATACGCAGTATTTT.

V and J are TRBV6-2 or TRBV6-3 and TRBJ1-1, with 9 bases identical to TRBD1. Germline values: CDR1 MNHEY, CDR2 SVGEGT. The CDR3 totals 15 residues. V was pared by 6 bases and J by 1 base, with 6 bases of the junction left unmatched. The CDR3 bases are TGTGCCAGCAGCAGGCCGGGACAGGGGAACACTGAAGCTTTCTTT. It translates to CASSRPGQGNTEAFF.

The chain carries TRBV19 and TRBJ2-1; tentatively, D is TRBD2 (6 bases). Germline V CDR1 and CDR2: LNHDA, SQIVND (reference sequence). The CDR3 is 14 residues long. Trimming took 4 bases from V and 2 from J, leaving 9 bases between them. CDR3 region: CASSNAGPYNEQFF. The CDR3, as DNA: TGTGCCAGTAGTAACGCGGGACCCTACAATGAGCAGTTCTTC.

The J gene is TRBJ1-2, the V gene TRBV30, with D unresolved. Germline loops: CDR1 GTSNPN, CDR2 SVGIG (reference sequence). Trimming took off 0 bases at V and 4 bases at J, with 12 bases between the two ends. The CDR3 covers 14 residues. The CDR3 protein is CAWSVGSPGYGYTF. Here the CDR3 DNA reads TGTGCCTGGAGTGTCGGGTCTCCCGGCTATGGCTACACCTTC.

Regarding this clone: Other DNA sequences in the sample encode the same CDR3. The chain has TRBV9 and TRBJ1-1, with 7 bases matching TRBD1. The CDR3 runs 13 residues. Per the germline V gene, CDR1 is SGDLS and CDR2 is YYNGEE. Trimming removed 1 base from V and 4 bases from J; junction bases left unmatched: 1. CDR3 protein: CASSVQGGTEAFF. The CDR3 DNA reads TGTGCCAGCAGCGTACAGGGGGGCACTGAAGCTTTCTTT.